This T cell receptor (beta chain) is drawn from a study of OX40 agonist ivuxolimab in advanced cancers. Study-level information: Ivuxolimab, an antibody acting as an agonist of OX40 (CD134), was used to treat patients.

This table comes from immunoSEQ multiplex PCR, and its TCRdb copy is limited to in-frame clones, with some not included. The sample carries about 19,000 clones, approximately 80% recorded once. Overall study results and limits: The expanded peripheral T cells' antigen specificity was not determined.

Prior autoimmune disease or systemic immunosuppression barred patients. V was shortened by 6 bases and J by 0 bases, with 2 bases between the two germline ends. The CDR3 loop spans 11 amino acids. The germline V gene has CDR1 LGHNA and CDR2 YSLEER. For this clone: Its antigen is still unknown.

The chain uses TRBV4-3 and TRBJ1-1; D unresolved. Sequencing used CD4+ or CD8+ T cells sorted from blood, obtained in a trial of the OX40 agonist ivuxolimab. The sequence came from an adult with an advanced solid tumor such as melanoma, head and neck, liver or kidney cancer. In nucleotides, the CDR3 is TGCGCCAGCAGATTGAACACTGAAGCTTTCTTT. Translated, it gives CASRLNTEAFF.